These 31 T cell receptor beta chains came from one sample sequenced in a study of T-cell reconstitution after alpha-beta-depleted transplantation in children. Unique molecular identifiers were used to barcode this TCRbeta library. TCRdb re-analysed the PCR reads in MiXCR, keeping a single row per CDR3 protein. Here the sample spans 450,000 to 600,000 distinct CDR3 sequences, 18% being singletons. This specimen consisted of PBMCs from the stem cell graft donor, obtained from the stem cell graft. The receptors originated from a human donor who donated a stem cell graft to a child with acute lymphoblastic leukemia.

Concerning this clonotype: This sequence may be a read error, since a much larger clone differs from it by one base. The chain uses TRBV7-9 and TRBJ2-6; D may be TRBD1 or TRBD2 (6 bases each). Germline CDR1 and CDR2: SEHNR and FQNEAQ (reference sequence). There are 13 residues in the CDR3. The chain's CDR3 is CASMGSGANVLIF. The CDR3 DNA reads TGTGCCAGCATGGGCTCGGGGGCCAACGTCCTGATTTTC.

The chain carries TRBV3-1 and TRBJ1-4; D is undetermined. The germline gives CDR1 LGHDT, CDR2 YNNKEL (reference sequence). The CDR3 consists of 16 residues. Trimming removed 1 base from V and 8 bases from J, with 17 bases in between. The CDR3 region is CASSQGQVLMEEKLFF. CDR3 nucleotides: TGTGCCAGCAGCCAAGGGCAGGTCCTCATGGAGGAAAAACTGTTTTTT.

Only a few counts were recorded for this clonotype. V is TRBV7-9 and J is TRBJ2-7; D is perhaps TRBD1 (6 bases). Germline V gives CDR1 SEHNR, CDR2 FQNEAQ (reference sequence). V was pared by 4 bases and J by 5 bases, with 15 bases between. The CDR3 extends over 14 amino acids. DNA of the CDR3: TGTGCCAGCAGCTCTCCCAAACAGGGAAACGAGCAGTACTTC. Translated, it gives CASSSPKQGNEQYF.

The chain has TRBV5-1 and TRBJ1-1, with TRBD1 matching 9 bases. Trimming cost V 0 bases and J 2 bases; bases outside gene matches: 5. CDR1 SGHRS and CDR2 YFSETQ come from the germline V gene. The length of the CDR3 is 16 residues. CDR3 sequence reads: CASSLEGQGGNTEAFF. CDR3 in DNA: TGCGCCAGCAGCTTGGAGGGACAGGGTGGTAACACTGAAGCTTTCTTT.

This chain connects TRBV25-1 to TRBJ1-1; D possibly corresponds to TRBD1 (5 bases). Trimming took 1 base from V and 11 from J, leaving 20 bases between them. Per germline, CDR1 MGHDK and CDR2 SYGVNS. This CDR3 has 15 amino acids. The DNA of the CDR3 is TGTGCCAGCAGTGAATGGGGGAGCGGCTTTCTTAGGGCTTTCTTT. Translated, it gives CASSEWGSGFLRAFF.

This clonotype was found a few times. The chain couples TRBV12-3 or TRBV12-4 to TRBJ2-5; D might be TRBD1 (6 bases). CDR3 size: 14 residues. V lost 6 bases to trimming and J lost 2 bases, with 13 bases between them. DNA of the CDR3: TGTGCCAGCAGGCTCGGGACACCGCAAGAGACCCAGTACTTC. It encodes CASRLGTPQETQYF.

This clonotype was observed a handful of times. The chain combines TRBV20-1 with TRBJ2-7, with D tentatively TRBD1 (6 bases). The CDR3 extends over 13 amino acids. Per germline, CDR1 DFQATT and CDR2 SNEGSKA (reference sequence). Trimming left V 0 bases short and J 3 bases short, with 9 bases between. CDR3 coding DNA: TGCAGTGCTAGAGAAGGGGGTAACTACGAGCAGTACTTC. It codes for CSAREGGNYEQYF.

The chain has TRBV4-1 and TRBJ1-1; D is possibly TRBD1 (6 bases). The V end was cut by 0 bases, the J end by 12 bases, with 20 bases between. From germline, CDR1 is MGHRA and CDR2 YSYEKL. CDR3 size: 15 residues. Here the CDR3 DNA reads TGCGCCAGCAGCCAAGATGGGTTGACGGGGGGGCGAACTTTCTTT. It translates to CASSQDGLTGGRTFF.

V usage is TRBV7-2 and J usage is TRBJ2-3, with D unresolved. Germline assignment: CDR1 SGHTA and CDR2 FQGNSA. V lost 6 bases and J lost 2, with 18 bases in between. CDR3 size: 16 residues. The CDR3 DNA is TGTGCCAGCAGTCCCGACTTCTCGCCAATCACAGATACGCAGTATTTT. It is translated as CASSPDFSPITDTQYF.

The genes are TRBV12-3 or TRBV12-4 and TRBJ2-1, with 7 bases identical to TRBD2. The CDR3 is 14 amino acids. The J segment lost 9 bases and the V segment lost 3 bases, leaving 8 bases of the junction unmatched. CDR3 coding DNA: TGTGCCAGCAGTTTGCGACTAGCCTTGGGTGAGCAGTTCTTC. This codes for CASSLRLALGEQFF.

In this sample, this clonotype turned up a few times. The rearrangement joins TRBV7-9 to TRBJ2-7, with 8 positions matching TRBD1. V shed 2 bases and J 3 bases; nucleotides not matched to a gene: 12. The CDR3 length is 17 residues. Germline CDR1 is SEHNR and CDR2 is FQNEAQ (reference sequence). CDR3 nucleotides: TGTGCCAGCAGCTTAAATCGCGACAGGGGAACTCGCTACGAGCAGTACTTC. It codes for CASSLNRDRGTRYEQYF.

The CDR3 DNA follows: TGTGCCAGCAGTCCGGGGGCTCAAGAGACCCAGTACTTC. Translating it yields CASSPGAQETQYF. The chain combines TRBV12-3 or TRBV12-4 with TRBJ2-5; D assignment may be TRBD1 or TRBD2 (6 bases each). The CDR3 extends over 13 amino acids. V lost 5 bases and J lost 2, with 9 bases in between.

This clonotype has only a few counts. The CDR3 DNA reads as TGTGCCAGCTCGCCCACCCCGGGACAGGGACCATGGAACACTGAAGCTTTCTTT. Translated: CASSPTPGQGPWNTEAFF. The V call is TRBV18, the J call TRBJ1-1, with 9 bases that match TRBD1. This CDR3 has 18 amino acids. The trim removed 6 bases at V and 1 base at J, leaving 15 bases unmatched. CDR1 and CDR2 (germline): KGHSH, LQKENI.

This clonotype was detected once. The chain employs TRBV20-1 and TRBJ2-7, with D unresolved. V lost 6 bases, J lost 5 bases, and 8 bases lay in between. Per germline, CDR1 DFQATT and CDR2 SNEGSKA (reference sequence). The CDR3 extends over 10 amino acids. The CDR3 reads CSAQWDEQYF. The CDR3 DNA reads as TGCAGTGCCCAATGGGACGAGCAGTACTTC.

This chain's CDR3 is CSARGGWGPPSYEQYF. CDR3 in DNA: TGCAGTGCTAGGGGTGGCTGGGGCCCACCTTCCTACGAGCAGTACTTC. The J gene is TRBJ2-7, the V gene TRBV20-1, with D perhaps matching TRBD1 (5 bases). Germline CDR1 and CDR2: DFQATT and SNEGSKA (reference sequence). V gave up 3 bases and J gave up 1 base, with 19 bases separating them. CDR3 length equals 16 residues.

J is TRBJ2-1 and V is TRBV29-1; D is unresolved. This CDR3 contains 13 residues. Trimming pared 5 bases from V and 2 bases from J, leaving 10 bases between. CDR1 is SQVTM and CDR2 is ANQGSEA in the germline V gene. CDR3 region: CSVHLDTYNEQFF. The CDR3, as DNA: TGCAGCGTTCACCTAGACACCTACAATGAGCAGTTCTTC.

The V and J genes are TRBV7-3 and TRBJ2-7; 9 positions match TRBD1. Trimming took 2 bases from V and 3 from J; bases not matched to a gene: 5. This CDR3 comprises 15 residues. The germline V gene has CDR1 SGHTA and CDR2 FQGTGA. Written as DNA, the CDR3 is TGTGCCAGCAGCTTATCGCTGACAGGGGGCTACGAGCAGTACTTC. This gives the protein CASSLSLTGGYEQYF.

This chain uses TRBV19 with TRBJ2-7; TRBD1 aligns across 9 bases. Looked up from germline, CDR1 is LNHDA and CDR2 is SQIVND (reference sequence). Trimming at V came to 5 bases and at J to 5 bases, leaving 7 bases not matched to a gene. The CDR3 is 14 residues long. CDR3 loop: CASSSATGGHEQYF. The CDR3 DNA follows: TGTGCCAGTAGTTCTGCGACAGGGGGTCACGAGCAGTACTTC.

This chain uses TRBV28 with TRBJ1-1; 7 bases map to TRBD1. The V gene's germline CDR1 is MDHEN and CDR2 SYDVKM. J gave up 0 bases and V 3 bases, and 7 bases lay outside the gene matches. CDR3 length: 16 residues. This chain's CDR3 is CASSFYRGSMNTEAFF. CDR3 nucleotide sequence: TGTGCCAGCAGTTTCTACAGGGGATCCATGAACACTGAAGCTTTCTTT.

This clonotype was seen a few times. This chain links TRBV7-3 with TRBJ2-3; D remains ambiguous. The germline gives CDR1 SGHTA, CDR2 FQGTGA. There are 13 residues in the CDR3. The V end lost 5 bases, the J end lost 4 bases, and 10 bases lay between the germline ends. The CDR3 nucleotides read TGTGCCAGCAGCCCCCCCGTATCAGATACGCAGTATTTT. The encoded protein is CASSPPVSDTQYF.

The chain is built from TRBV5-1 and TRBJ2-2, with D tentatively TRBD1 or TRBD2 (5 bases each). V lost 4 bases to trimming and J lost 4 bases, with 17 bases between them. This CDR3 contains 16 residues. Germline-derived CDR1 and CDR2 are SGHRS and YFSETQ. The CDR3 DNA reads as TGCGCCAGCAGCGTATCCTCCTCTGGGGGCACCGGGGAGCTGTTTTTT. As protein: CASSVSSSGGTGELFF.

This clonotype has more than one count but fewer than ten. The J gene is TRBJ2-1, the V gene TRBV7-8; unclear D gene. The CDR3 is 13 residues long. Germline values: CDR1 SGHVS, CDR2 FQNEAQ. V was clipped by 2 bases and J by 5 bases, with 7 bases between them. The DNA of the CDR3 is TGTGCCAGCAGCTTATTTGGGGACAATGAGCAGTTCTTC. Translated: CASSLFGDNEQFF.

CDR3 bases: TGTGCCAGCAGTGAGATTGGGGGGGCTTCCGGGGAGCTGTTTTTT. Its protein is CASSEIGGASGELFF. The chain recombines TRBV6-1 with TRBJ2-2; weak D call: TRBD2 (7 bases). V shed 3 bases and J shed 6 bases, with 14 bases lying between them. This CDR3 region has 15 residues. The germline CDR1 and CDR2 sequences are MNHNS and SASEGT.

This clonotype was counted ten times or more. The chain couples TRBV5-1 to TRBJ2-3; D possibly corresponds to TRBD1 (5 bases). The germline gives CDR1 SGHRS, CDR2 YFSETQ. CDR3 size: 15 residues. Trimming cost V 0 bases and J 0 bases, with 8 bases left between them. CDR3 protein: CASSLGQRSTDTQYF. As DNA, the CDR3 is TGCGCCAGCAGCTTGGGACAGAGAAGCACAGATACGCAGTATTTT.

The rearrangement uses TRBV5-8 and TRBJ2-1; D not resolved. The germline V gene encodes CDR1 SGHTS and CDR2 YDEGEE. The CDR3 contains 12 residues. Trimming pared 0 bases from V and 12 bases from J, leaving 10 bases between. The CDR3 DNA reads as TGTGCCAGCAGCTTGGTTGGTAAGGGGCAGTTCTTC. Amino acids: CASSLVGKGQFF.

The chain links TRBV6-1 to TRBJ2-5; D remains ambiguous. Germline assignment: CDR1 MNHNS and CDR2 SASEGT. The V end lost 7 bases, the J end lost 1 base, and 10 bases lay between the germline ends. This CDR3 region has 13 residues. CDR3 in DNA: TGTGCCAGCATACGAACAGCCCAAGAGACCCAGTACTTC. It translates to CASIRTAQETQYF.

The chain's CDR3 is CASALGGVNTGELFF. The DNA of the CDR3 is TGTGCCAGCGCCCTAGGGGGGGTGAACACCGGGGAGCTGTTTTTT. The gene calls are TRBV27 and TRBJ2-2; tentative D call: TRBD2 (7 bases). CDR3 length: 15 residues. The ends were cut back, 8 bases at V and 1 base at J, with 14 bases in the middle. Per the germline V gene, CDR1 is MNHEY and CDR2 is SMNVEV (reference sequence).

The chain joins TRBV11-2 to TRBJ2-1, with 9 bases lining up with TRBD2. The CDR3 totals 14 residues. Trimming removed 1 base from V and 10 bases from J; junction bases left unmatched: 5. In germline, CDR1 is SGHAT, CDR2 FQNNGV. Here the CDR3 DNA reads TGTGCCAGCAGCTTAGGCGGACTAGCGTTAGAGCAGTTCTTC. It codes for CASSLGGLALEQFF.

This clonotype was counted a few times. The chain recombines TRBV3-1 with TRBJ2-7; D is perhaps TRBD2 (6 bases). The germline V gene has CDR1 LGHDT and CDR2 YNNKEL (reference sequence). The CDR3 consists of 17 residues. V lost 1 base to trimming and J lost 5 bases, with 21 bases between them. The CDR3 is CASSQGPPGLGVDEQYF. CDR3 nucleotide sequence: TGTGCCAGCAGCCAAGGCCCTCCGGGACTGGGTGTGGACGAGCAGTACTTC.

This clonotype was detected a few times. The rearrangement links TRBV12-3 or TRBV12-4 to TRBJ2-7, with 10 bases aligning to TRBD2. The V gene end was trimmed by 3 bases and the J gene end by 5 bases; junction bases not matched to a gene: 4. The CDR3 extends over 14 amino acids. CDR3 DNA sequence: TGTGCCAGCAGTTTGGCTAGCGGGAGAGACGAGCAGTACTTC. This translates into CASSLASGRDEQYF.

V usage is TRBV11-1 and J usage is TRBJ2-1; TRBD1 might be the D (10 bases). The V end was cut by 5 bases, the J end by 16 bases, with 42 bases between. The CDR3 has 20 amino acids. Germline CDR1 and CDR2: SGHAT and FQDESV (reference sequence). In DNA form, the CDR3 reads TGTGCCAGCAGCCCGACGGGACAGGGGCTTTTGTCGGGCGGGAGGGCCTCGCGCTTCTTC. It encodes CASSPTGQGLLSGGRASRFF.